This T cell receptor (beta chain) was recovered during a study of early T cells in non-severe SARS-CoV-2 infection. Looking at the study overall: Chains stayed unpaired after sequencing of bulk RNA from unsorted whole blood. General observations from the study: VDJdb matching favored anti-spike CD8 responses, missing private and CD4 specificities.

Unique molecular identifiers were attached to individual cDNA molecules. TCRdb itself ran the 5' RACE reads through MiXCR, one entry per CDR3 protein. The table includes 20,000 to 25,000 distinct CDR3 sequences, more than 4.5% detected once. This clonotype was seen many times. Its specificity is not known. The specimen sequenced was whole blood. The sequence was obtained from an adult who was a healthcare worker with PCR-confirmed SARS-CoV-2 infection or an uninfected control (not recorded which).

The CDR3 nucleotides are TGTGCCAGCAGTCTGGGGGTAAGCAATCAGCCCCAGCATTTT. Translating it yields CASSLGVSNQPQHF. J is TRBJ1-5 and V is TRBV12-3 or TRBV12-4; tentatively, D is TRBD1 (5 bases). The CDR3 covers 14 residues. The V and J ends lost 5 bases and 1 base respectively, with 9 bases between them.